The source of this T cell receptor beta chain is a study of blood T cell repertoires in COVID-19. Study as a whole: Specimens from acute and convalescent COVID-19 originated in the United States, Italy and Spain. In each case, the material was cDNA or gDNA derived from T cells, B-cell-depleted T cells, or PBMCs.

Per the study methods: Researchers report that nucleated cell counts were estimated from reference gene primer amplification. The protocol was immunoSEQ multiplex PCR, while the TCRdb copy is restricted to in-frame clones and leaves out a portion. That table gives V, J and clone size, and the DNA gave D and trimming. The sample has 430,000 or so clones, about 87% seen once. Germline V CDR1 and CDR2: SGHRS, YFSETQ. V lost 4 bases to trimming and J lost 8 bases; unmatched junction nucleotides: 15. The CDR3 totals 17 residues. Recruited during active infection, patients (from Seattle) were subsequently followed longitudinally.

This TCR came from a man between 18 and 35 years old with COVID-19, enrolled during active disease. The specimen was peripheral blood. The chain carries TRBV5-1 and TRBJ1-2, with 12 bases identical to TRBD1. The CDR3 sequence is CASSPNPGQGARVGYTF. CDR3 DNA sequence: TGCGCCAGCAGCCCGAATCCGGGACAGGGGGCCCGGGTCGGCTACACCTTC.